This T cell receptor beta chain was profiled in a study of blood T cells in healthy people across ages. The use of a sample-barcoded 5' primer and a J-beta primer mix characterized a second PCR of roughly 6 to 12 cycles. MiXCR, applied by TCRdb to the 5' RACE reads, yields one record per CDR3 protein. The table lists approximately 1,000,000 distinct CDR3 sequences, 45% of them singletons. The V end was cut by 6 bases, the J end by 6 bases, with 8 bases between. The CDR3 contains 12 residues. Germline V gene data show CDR1 as LGHNT and CDR2 as FRNRAP. The receptor comes from a woman aged 55-75 years in good health. This chain links TRBV12-5 with TRBJ2-2; a weak D match, TRBD2 (6 bases). The source material was blood. In nucleotides, the CDR3 is TGTGCTAGTGGCGGAGGGTCCGGGGAGCTGTTTTTT. This codes for CASGGGSGELFF.